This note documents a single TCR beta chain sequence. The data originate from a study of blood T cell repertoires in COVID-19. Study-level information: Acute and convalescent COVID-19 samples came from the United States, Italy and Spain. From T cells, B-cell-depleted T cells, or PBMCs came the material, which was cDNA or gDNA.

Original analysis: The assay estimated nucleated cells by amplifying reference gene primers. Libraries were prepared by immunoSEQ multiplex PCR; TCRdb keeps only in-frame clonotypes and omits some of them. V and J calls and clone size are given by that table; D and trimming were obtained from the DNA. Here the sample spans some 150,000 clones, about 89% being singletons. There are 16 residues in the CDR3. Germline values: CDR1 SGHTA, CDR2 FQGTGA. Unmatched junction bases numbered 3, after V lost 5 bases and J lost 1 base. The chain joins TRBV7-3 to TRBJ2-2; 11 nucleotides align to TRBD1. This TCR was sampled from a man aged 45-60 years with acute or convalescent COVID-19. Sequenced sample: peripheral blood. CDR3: CASSPGTGGNTGELFF. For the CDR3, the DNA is TGTGCCAGCAGCCCCGGGACAGGGGGGAACACCGGGGAGCTGTTTTTT.